A selection of T cell receptor beta chains follows, all from one sample in a study of metastatic and nonmetastatic thyroid tumors. Using MiXCR, TCRdb re-called clones from the PCR reads. The sample lists roughly 23,000 clones; around 20% were seen once. The sample consisted of blood. These receptors all stem from a male donor with papillary thyroid cancer or a benign thyroid nodule (not recorded which). Some clones in this sample may be carry-over from other donors' samples. The CDR3 runs from the conserved cysteine through the conserved F or W. Each record gives: J gene, V gene, CDR3 protein.

j_call: TRBJ1-2; v_call: TRBV11-1; cdr3_aa: CASNLNYGNTGLGYTF
j_call: TRBJ2-1; v_call: TRBV7-1; cdr3_aa: CASSSEKGPPVRYLENSYNEQFF
j_call: TRBJ2-5; v_call: TRBV4-1; cdr3_aa: CASSQVSGGETQYF
j_call: TRBJ2-1; v_call: TRBV9; cdr3_aa: CASSSRTSTIHNEQFF
j_call: TRBJ2-6; v_call: TRBV6-5; cdr3_aa: CASSSGRVPRPGANVLTF
j_call: TRBJ1-1; v_call: TRBV6-2/TRBV6-3; cdr3_aa: CASSSASREAFF
j_call: TRBJ2-3; v_call: TRBV15; cdr3_aa: CATMKGTGGTDTQYF
j_call: TRBJ2-7; v_call: TRBV7-6; cdr3_aa: CASISLIGRDYEHYF
j_call: TRBJ1-6; v_call: TRBV20-1; cdr3_aa: CSARAGVHSPLHF
j_call: TRBJ1-2; v_call: TRBV9; cdr3_aa: CASSVGGSGYGYTF
j_call: TRBJ2-2; v_call: TRBV20-1; cdr3_aa: CSARDLTVSNTGELFF
j_call: TRBJ2-7; v_call: TRBV28; cdr3_aa: CASSLAPSLREHYF
j_call: TRBJ2-3; v_call: TRBV6-2/TRBV6-3; cdr3_aa: CASRTGYADTQYF
j_call: TRBJ2-1; v_call: TRBV7-9; cdr3_aa: CASSLSTRGRLAGGNEQFF
j_call: TRBJ2-7; v_call: TRBV5-5; cdr3_aa: CASSLETGKVYEQYF
j_call: TRBJ2-2; v_call: TRBV2; cdr3_aa: CASIEQGAGTVELFF
j_call: TRBJ2-5; v_call: TRBV20-1; cdr3_aa: CSADKAGEFQETQYF
j_call: TRBJ1-2; v_call: TRBV28; cdr3_aa: CASSLVGGANSGYGYTF
j_call: TRBJ2-3; v_call: TRBV20-1; cdr3_aa: CSAGARRSSGRADTQYF
j_call: TRBJ2-1; v_call: TRBV3-1; cdr3_aa: CASSQGILARGIREQFF
j_call: TRBJ2-7; v_call: TRBV27; cdr3_aa: CASSSLARSSYEQYF
j_call: TRBJ2-7; v_call: TRBV4-1; cdr3_aa: CASSQDSGTPSYEQYF
j_call: TRBJ1-1; v_call: TRBV12-3/TRBV12-4; cdr3_aa: CASSRLGGTEAFF
j_call: TRBJ2-1; v_call: TRBV20-1; cdr3_aa: CSARELAGDNNEQFF
j_call: TRBJ2-5; v_call: TRBV2; cdr3_aa: CASSEARPSLMETHYF
j_call: TRBJ2-3; v_call: TRBV24-1; cdr3_aa: CATRGQYTDTQYF
j_call: TRBJ2-5; v_call: TRBV12-3/TRBV12-4; cdr3_aa: CASSTISRASGRFRETQYF
j_call: TRBJ1-2; v_call: TRBV20-1; cdr3_aa: CSATPTVRGYTF
j_call: TRBJ1-2; v_call: TRBV20-1; cdr3_aa: CSASNSRSYGYTF
j_call: TRBJ2-2; v_call: TRBV5-1; cdr3_aa: CASSPTSICTGELFF
j_call: TRBJ2-3; v_call: TRBV25-1; cdr3_aa: CASSDPYSDTQYF
j_call: TRBJ2-1; v_call: TRBV20-1; cdr3_aa: CSGIGLADSYNEQFF
j_call: TRBJ2-5; v_call: TRBV5-1; cdr3_aa: CASSLGQRGTQYF
j_call: TRBJ2-7; v_call: TRBV11-3; cdr3_aa: CASSLEAGGIYEQYF
j_call: TRBJ2-7; v_call: TRBV7-6; cdr3_aa: CASSPQASGSYEQYF
j_call: TRBJ1-5; v_call: TRBV6-2/TRBV6-3; cdr3_aa: CASSYSFSYSGGSSQHF
j_call: TRBJ2-1; v_call: TRBV11-2; cdr3_aa: CASSLLARSLNEQFF
j_call: TRBJ1-5; v_call: TRBV10-2; cdr3_aa: CASTKGGNQPQHF
j_call: TRBJ1-1; v_call: TRBV6-1; cdr3_aa: CASSFNDRASEYAFF
j_call: TRBJ2-1; v_call: TRBV19; cdr3_aa: CASSIGGPFNEQFF
j_call: TRBJ1-5; v_call: TRBV20-1; cdr3_aa: CSASAGGSNQPQHF